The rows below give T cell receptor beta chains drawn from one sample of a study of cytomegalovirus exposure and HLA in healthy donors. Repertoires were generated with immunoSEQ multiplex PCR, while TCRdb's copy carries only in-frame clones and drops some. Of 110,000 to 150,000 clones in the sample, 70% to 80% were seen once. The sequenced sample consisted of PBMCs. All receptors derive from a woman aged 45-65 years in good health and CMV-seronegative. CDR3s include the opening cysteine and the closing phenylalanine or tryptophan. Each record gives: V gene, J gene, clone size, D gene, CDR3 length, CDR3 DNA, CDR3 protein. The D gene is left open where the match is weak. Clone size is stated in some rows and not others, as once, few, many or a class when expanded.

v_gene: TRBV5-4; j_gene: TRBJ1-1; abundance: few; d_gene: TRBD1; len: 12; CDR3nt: TGTGCCAGCAGCCGACAGGGCTTTGAAGCTTTCTTT; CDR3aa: CASSRQGFEAFF
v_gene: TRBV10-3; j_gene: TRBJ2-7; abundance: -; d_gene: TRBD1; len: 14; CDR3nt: TGTGCCACCAACGGGAAGGACAGGGGTTACGAGCAGTACTTC; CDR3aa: CATNGKDRGYEQYF
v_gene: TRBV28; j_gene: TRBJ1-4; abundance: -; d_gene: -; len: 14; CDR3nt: TGTGCCAGCAGTTTTCCGGGAAAGGATGAAAAACTGTTTTTT; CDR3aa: CASSFPGKDEKLFF
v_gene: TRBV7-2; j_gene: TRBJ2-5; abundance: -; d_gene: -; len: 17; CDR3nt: TGTGCCAGCAGTCAACGGGGTCGCACGAGCAGGCAAGAGACCCAGTACTTC; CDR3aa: CASSQRGRTSRQETQYF
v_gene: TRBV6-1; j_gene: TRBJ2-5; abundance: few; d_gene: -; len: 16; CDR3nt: TGTGCCAGCAGTGAAAATCACGGGCAGGGGCTAGAGACCCAGTACTTC; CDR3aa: CASSENHGQGLETQYF
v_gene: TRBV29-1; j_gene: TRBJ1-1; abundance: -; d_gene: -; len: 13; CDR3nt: TGCAGCGTTGAGGATGAAGGGGGCACTGAAGCTTTCTTT; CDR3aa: CSVEDEGGTEAFF
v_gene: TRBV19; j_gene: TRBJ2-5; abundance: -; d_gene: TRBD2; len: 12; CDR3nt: TGTGCCAGTAGTAGCGGGGGTGAGACCCAGTACTTC; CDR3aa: CASSSGGETQYF
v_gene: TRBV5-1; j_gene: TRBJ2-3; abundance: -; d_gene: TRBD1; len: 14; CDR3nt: TGCGCCAGCAGCCTGGGACAGGTCACAGATACGCAGTATTTT; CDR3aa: CASSLGQVTDTQYF
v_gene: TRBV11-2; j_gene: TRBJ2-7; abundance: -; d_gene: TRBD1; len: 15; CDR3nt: TGTGCCAGCAGCTTAGAGGGGACAGGGCTCTACGAGCAGTACTTC; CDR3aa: CASSLEGTGLYEQYF
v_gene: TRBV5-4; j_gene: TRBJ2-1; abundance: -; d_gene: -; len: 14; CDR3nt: TGTGCCAGCAGCTTGAGGTTCGCTAGCGCTGAGCAGTTCTTC; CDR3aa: CASSLRFASAEQFF
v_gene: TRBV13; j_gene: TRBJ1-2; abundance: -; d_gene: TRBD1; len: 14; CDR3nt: TGTGCCAGCAGCTTGGGACAGGGGATAGATGGCTACACCTTC; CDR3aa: CASSLGQGIDGYTF
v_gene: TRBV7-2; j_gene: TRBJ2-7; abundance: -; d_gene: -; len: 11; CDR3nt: TGTGCCAGCCGCGTGACCTACGAGCAGTACTTC; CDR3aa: CASRVTYEQYF
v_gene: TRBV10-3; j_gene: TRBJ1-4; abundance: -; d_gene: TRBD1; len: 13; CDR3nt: TGTGCCAGCCGGGACAGTGTAGACGAAAAACTGTTTTTT; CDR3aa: CASRDSVDEKLFF
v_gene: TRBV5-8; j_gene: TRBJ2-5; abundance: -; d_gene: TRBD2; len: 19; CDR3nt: TGTGCCAGCAGCTTCCAATACAATCTAGCGGGGGCCCTACAAGAGACCCAGTACTTC; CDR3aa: CASSFQYNLAGALQETQYF
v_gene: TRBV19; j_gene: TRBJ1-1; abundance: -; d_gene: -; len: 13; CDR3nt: TGTGCCAGTAGTATTTCAGGCGAGACTGAAGCTTTCTTT; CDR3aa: CASSISGETEAFF
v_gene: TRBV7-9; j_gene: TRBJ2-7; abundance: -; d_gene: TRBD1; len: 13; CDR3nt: TGTGCCAGCAGCTCCGGACAGGGGCACGAGCAGTACTTC; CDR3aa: CASSSGQGHEQYF
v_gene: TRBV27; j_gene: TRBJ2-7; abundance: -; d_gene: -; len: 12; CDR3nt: TGTGCCAGCATGACAGGCTCCTACGAGCAGTACTTC; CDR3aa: CASMTGSYEQYF